This T cell receptor beta chain was identified during a study of radiation and T cells in renal cell carcinoma. Method: immunoSEQ multiplex PCR; TCRdb's copy keeps in-frame clones and lacks some. The data contain about 170,000 clones, about 88% of them singletons. CDR1 is SGHRS and CDR2 is YFSETQ in the germline V gene. The J segment lost 5 bases and the V segment lost 4 bases, leaving 5 bases of the junction unmatched. The CDR3 has 15 amino acids. Stated time point: blood 4 weeks post-SBRT, at nephrectomy. The sample's treatment: 15 Gy SBRT to primary tumor, nephrectomy 4 weeks later. Details on this clone: This sample also contains other DNA sequences that code for the same CDR3.

The material was blood, obtained from a patient whose treatment included radiotherapy and nephrectomy. This clonotype was sampled from a woman aged 45-65 years with renal cell carcinoma. The rearrangement uses TRBV5-1 and TRBJ1-6; TRBD1 agrees at 8 bases. The CDR3 DNA is TGCGCCAGCAGCACTCGACAGGGGAATAATTCACCCCTCCACTTT. Protein product: CASSTRQGNNSPLHF.